Many counts were recorded for the clone carrying this T cell receptor beta chain. Its antigen is not known. TCRdb recomputed calls from the 5' RACE reads with MiXCR, one row per CDR3 protein. The sample records roughly 48,000 distinct CDR3 sequences, about 5.8% being singletons. Trimming stripped 1 base from V and 0 bases from J, with 9 bases between. The length of the CDR3 is 16 residues. Germline-derived CDR1 and CDR2 are LGHNA and YSLEER. The data originate from a study of spatial heterogeneity in lung cancer. In the study overall: Consistently, beta-chain sequences turned up in larger numbers than alpha-chain sequences did. Notes on the study in general: Ubiquitous expanded tumor TCRs were observed in blood more at resection than follow-up.

Described time point: sample taken at primary tumor resection. No cell sorting; template was whole RNA from tumor, lung tissue or PBMC. There were approximately 69 donors, all of them untreated patients with early-stage non-small cell lung cancer. This TCR derives from a male donor with early-stage non-small cell lung cancer. Sequences were derived from PBMCs, sampled at surgery. The chain links TRBV4-3 to TRBJ2-2; D might be TRBD1 (5 bases). The chain's CDR3 is CASSQGAGSNTGELFF. DNA for the CDR3: TGCGCCAGCAGCCAAGGGGCAGGGTCGAACACCGGGGAGCTGTTTTTT.